The T cell receptor beta chain under discussion was sequenced for a study of T cell responses to AZD1222 COVID-19 vaccine. Study summary: Analyses pooled second doses at about 4 or about 12 weeks.

Overall study findings and caveats: Among the donors, most were white British and more were female, and clonal diversity was possibly underestimated. The number of AZD1222 recipients seropositive at baseline was only five or six.

Sequencing used immunoSEQ multiplex PCR; TCRdb keeps in-frame clones, though not all of them. Found here are 100,000 to 150,000 clones, more than 70% of them singletons; the top ten hold about 1.4%. The CDR3 is 13 amino acids. Germline CDR1 SGHVS, CDR2 FQNEAQ. The ends lost 11 bases at V and 9 bases at J; junction bases unmatched: 13. Concerning this clone itself: The antigen remains unidentified.

The chain couples TRBV7-8 to TRBJ2-7, with 10 bases matching TRBD2. This receptor was obtained from an adult in good health. The sample here was peripheral blood, taken on day 0 of AZD1222 vaccination. In nucleotides, the CDR3 is TGTGCCCTGGGGACTAGCGCGAGAGGGGTGCAGTACTTC. This codes for CALGTSARGVQYF.